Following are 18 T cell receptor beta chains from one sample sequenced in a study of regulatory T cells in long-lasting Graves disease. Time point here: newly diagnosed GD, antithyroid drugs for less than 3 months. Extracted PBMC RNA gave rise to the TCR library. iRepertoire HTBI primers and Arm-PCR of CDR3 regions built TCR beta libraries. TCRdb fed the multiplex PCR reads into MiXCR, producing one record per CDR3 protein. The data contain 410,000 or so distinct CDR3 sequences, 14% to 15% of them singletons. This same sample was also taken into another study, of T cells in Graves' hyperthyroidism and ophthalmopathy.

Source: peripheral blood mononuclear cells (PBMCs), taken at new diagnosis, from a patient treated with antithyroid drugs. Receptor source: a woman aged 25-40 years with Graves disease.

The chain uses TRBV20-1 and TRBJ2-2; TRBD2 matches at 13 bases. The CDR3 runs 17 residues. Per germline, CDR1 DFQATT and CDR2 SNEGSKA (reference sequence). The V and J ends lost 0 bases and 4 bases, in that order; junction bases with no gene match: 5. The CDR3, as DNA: TGCAGTGCTAGAGACCCGGGACTAGCGGGAAGCACCGGGGAGCTGTTTTTT. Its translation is CSARDPGLAGSTGELFF.

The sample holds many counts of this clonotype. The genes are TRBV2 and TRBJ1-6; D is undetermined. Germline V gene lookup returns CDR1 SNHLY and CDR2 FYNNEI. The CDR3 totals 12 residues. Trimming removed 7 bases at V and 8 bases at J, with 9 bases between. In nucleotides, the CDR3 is TGTGCCAGCATCGGCGGATATTCACCCCTCCACTTT. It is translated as CASIGGYSPLHF. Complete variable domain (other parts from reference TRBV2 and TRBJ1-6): EPEVTQTPSHQVTQMGQEVILRCVPISNHLYFYWYRQILGQKVEFLVSFYNNEISEKSEIFDDQFSVERPDGSNFTLKIRSTKLEDSAMYFCASIGGYSPLHFGNGTRLTVT.

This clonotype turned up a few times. The chain's CDR3 is CASTTWGPRGTQETQYF. The CDR3, as DNA: TGTGCCAGCACCACCTGGGGCCCGCGGGGAACCCAAGAGACCCAGTACTTC. The chain employs TRBV6-1 and TRBJ2-5, with TRBD2 as a possible D gene (6 bases). Between the trimmed V and J ends, which lost 7 bases and 1 base, there was a span of 22 bases. CDR1 MNHNS and CDR2 SASEGT come from the germline V gene. CDR3 length: 17 amino acids.

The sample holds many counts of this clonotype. The DNA for the CDR3 is TGTGCCAACAGGGGGCGAGTGGCAGATACGCAGTATTTT. This translates into CANRGRVADTQYF. The rearrangement joins TRBV2 to TRBJ2-3; TRBD1 matches 9 bases. The CDR3 loop spans 13 amino acids. V was clipped by 10 bases and J by 4 bases; unmatched bases: 6. CDR1 is SNHLY and CDR2 is FYNNEI in the germline V gene. Variable domain in full (rest from reference TRBV2 and TRBJ2-3): EPEVTQTPSHQVTQMGQEVILRCVPISNHLYFYWYRQILGQKVEFLVSFYNNEISEKSEIFDDQFSVERPDGSNFTLKIRSTKLEDSAMYFCANRGRVADTQYFGPGTRLTVL.

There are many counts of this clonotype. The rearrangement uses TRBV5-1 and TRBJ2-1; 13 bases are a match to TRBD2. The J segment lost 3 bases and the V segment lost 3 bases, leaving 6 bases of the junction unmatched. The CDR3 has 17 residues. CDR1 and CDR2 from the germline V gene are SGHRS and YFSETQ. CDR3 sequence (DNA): TGCGCCAGCAGCTATAATGGACTAGCGGGAGTCTACAATGAGCAGTTCTTC. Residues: CASSYNGLAGVYNEQFF.

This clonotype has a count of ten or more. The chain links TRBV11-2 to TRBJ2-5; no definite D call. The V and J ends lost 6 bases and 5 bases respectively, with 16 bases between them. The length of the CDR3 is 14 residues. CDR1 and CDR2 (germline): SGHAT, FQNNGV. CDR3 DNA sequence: TGTGCCAGCAGTATTGACCCCCCCACGGAGACCCAGTACTTC. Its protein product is CASSIDPPTETQYF.

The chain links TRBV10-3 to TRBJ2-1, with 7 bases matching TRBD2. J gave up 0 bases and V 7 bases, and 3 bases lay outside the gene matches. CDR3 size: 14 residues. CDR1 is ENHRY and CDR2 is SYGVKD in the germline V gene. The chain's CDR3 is CAIKGEGSYNEQFF. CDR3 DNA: TGTGCCATCAAAGGGGAGGGCTCCTACAATGAGCAGTTCTTC.

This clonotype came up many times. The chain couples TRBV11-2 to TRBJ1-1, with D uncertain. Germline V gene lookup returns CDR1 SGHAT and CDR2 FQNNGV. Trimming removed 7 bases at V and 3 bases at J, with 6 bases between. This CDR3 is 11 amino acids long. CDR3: CASKADTEAFF. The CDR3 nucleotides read TGTGCCAGCAAAGCGGACACTGAAGCTTTCTTT.

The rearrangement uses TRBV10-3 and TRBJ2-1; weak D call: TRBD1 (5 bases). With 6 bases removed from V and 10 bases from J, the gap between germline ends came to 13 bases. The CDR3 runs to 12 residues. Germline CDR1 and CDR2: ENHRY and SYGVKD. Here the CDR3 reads CAIRPGKGEQFF. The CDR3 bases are TGTGCCATCAGGCCTGGGAAGGGGGAGCAGTTCTTC.

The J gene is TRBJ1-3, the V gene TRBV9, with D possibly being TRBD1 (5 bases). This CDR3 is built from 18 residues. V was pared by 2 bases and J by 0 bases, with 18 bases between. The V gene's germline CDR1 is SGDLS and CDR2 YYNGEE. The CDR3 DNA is TGTGCCAGCAGCGTCCACGGGGCCGCAGGCCACTCTGGAAACACCATATATTTT. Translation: CASSVHGAAGHSGNTIYF.

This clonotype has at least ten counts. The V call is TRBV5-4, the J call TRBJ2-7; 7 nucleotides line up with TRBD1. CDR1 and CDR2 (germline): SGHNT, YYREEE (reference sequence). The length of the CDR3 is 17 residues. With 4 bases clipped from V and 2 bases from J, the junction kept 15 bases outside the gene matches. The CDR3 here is CASSRYTMTGTAYEQYF. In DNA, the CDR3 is TGTGCCAGCAGCCGTTATACGATGACCGGGACAGCCTACGAGCAGTACTTC.

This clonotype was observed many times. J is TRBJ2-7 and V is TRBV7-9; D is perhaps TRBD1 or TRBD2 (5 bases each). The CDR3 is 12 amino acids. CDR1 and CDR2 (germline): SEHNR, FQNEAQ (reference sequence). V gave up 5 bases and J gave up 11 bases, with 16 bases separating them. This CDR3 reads CASSRDHNGEYF. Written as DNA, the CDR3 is TGTGCCAGCAGCAGGGACCATAATGGGGAGTACTTC.

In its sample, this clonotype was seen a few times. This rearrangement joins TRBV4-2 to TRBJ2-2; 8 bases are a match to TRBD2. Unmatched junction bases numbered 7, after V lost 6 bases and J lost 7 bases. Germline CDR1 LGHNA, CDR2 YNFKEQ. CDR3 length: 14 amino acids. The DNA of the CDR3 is TGTGCCAGCAGACTAGCGGAAACTGACGGGGAGCTGTTTTTT. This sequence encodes CASRLAETDGELFF.

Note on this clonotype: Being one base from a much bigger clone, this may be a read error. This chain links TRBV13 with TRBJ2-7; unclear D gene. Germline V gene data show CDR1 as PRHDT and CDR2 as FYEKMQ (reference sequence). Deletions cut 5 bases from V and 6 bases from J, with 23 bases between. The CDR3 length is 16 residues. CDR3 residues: CASSITGLGKPCEQYF. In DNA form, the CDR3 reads TGTGCCAGCAGCATTACCGGTCTGGGGAAACCCTGCGAGCAGTACTTC.

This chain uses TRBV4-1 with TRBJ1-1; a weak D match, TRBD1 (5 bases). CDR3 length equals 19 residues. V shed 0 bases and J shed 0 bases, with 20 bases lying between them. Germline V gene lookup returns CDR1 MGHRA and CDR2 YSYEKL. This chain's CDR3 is CASSQDVPQQVPLNTEAFF. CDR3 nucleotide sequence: TGCGCCAGCAGCCAAGATGTTCCGCAACAGGTCCCCTTGAACACTGAAGCTTTCTTT.

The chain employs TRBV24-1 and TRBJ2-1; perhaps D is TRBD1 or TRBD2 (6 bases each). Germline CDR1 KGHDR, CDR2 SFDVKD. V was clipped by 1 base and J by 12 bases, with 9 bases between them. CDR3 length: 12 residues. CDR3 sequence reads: CATSDFWGAQFF. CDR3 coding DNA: TGTGCCACCAGTGATTTTTGGGGGGCGCAGTTCTTC.

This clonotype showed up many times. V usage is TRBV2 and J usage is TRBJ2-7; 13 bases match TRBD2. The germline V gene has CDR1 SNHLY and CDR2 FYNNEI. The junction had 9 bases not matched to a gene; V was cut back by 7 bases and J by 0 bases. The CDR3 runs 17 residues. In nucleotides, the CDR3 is TGTGCCAGCACCGGACTAGCGGGAGTTAGCGGCTCCTACGAGCAGTACTTC. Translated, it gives CASTGLAGVSGSYEQYF.

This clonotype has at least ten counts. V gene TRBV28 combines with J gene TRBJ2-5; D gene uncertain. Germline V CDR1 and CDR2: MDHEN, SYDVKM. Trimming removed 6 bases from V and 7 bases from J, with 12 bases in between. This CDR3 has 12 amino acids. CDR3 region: CASRTLPGTQYF. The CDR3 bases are TGTGCCAGCAGGACCCTTCCAGGGACCCAGTACTTC.